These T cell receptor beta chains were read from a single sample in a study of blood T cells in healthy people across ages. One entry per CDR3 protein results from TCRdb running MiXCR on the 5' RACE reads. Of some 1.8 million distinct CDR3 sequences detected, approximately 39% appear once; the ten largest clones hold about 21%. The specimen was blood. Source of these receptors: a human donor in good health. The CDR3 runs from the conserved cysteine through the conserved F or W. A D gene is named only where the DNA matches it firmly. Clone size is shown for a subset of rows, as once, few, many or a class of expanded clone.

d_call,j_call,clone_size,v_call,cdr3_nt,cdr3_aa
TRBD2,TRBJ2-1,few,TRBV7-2,TGTGCCAGCAGCTACCCTAGCGGGGGGGGATTAACGTCCTACAATGAGCAGTTCTTC,CASSYPSGGGLTSYNEQFF
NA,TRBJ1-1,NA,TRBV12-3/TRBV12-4,TGTGCCAGCAGTCCCGACTGGCGGGGGAACACTGAAGCTTTCTTT,CASSPDWRGNTEAFF
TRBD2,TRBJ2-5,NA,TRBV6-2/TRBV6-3,TGTGCCACCGCGGGAGCCCGGGAGACCCAGTACTTC,CATAGARETQYF
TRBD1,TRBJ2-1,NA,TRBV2,TGTGCCAGCAGTGAAATGGGACAGGGGTATAATGAGCAGTTCTTC,CASSEMGQGYNEQFF
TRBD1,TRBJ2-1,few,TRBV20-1,TGCAGTGCTGACAACCCGGGACAGGGTAGTACCGATGAGCAGTTCTTC,CSADNPGQGSTDEQFF
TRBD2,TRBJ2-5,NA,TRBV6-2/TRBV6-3,TGTGCCAGCAGCCAGGGACTAGCGGGGAACCAAGAGACCCAGTACTTC,CASSQGLAGNQETQYF
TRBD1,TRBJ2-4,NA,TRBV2,TGTGCCAGCAGAGCCGGGACAGGGCTTTTGACACAGTACTTC,CASRAGTGLLTQYF
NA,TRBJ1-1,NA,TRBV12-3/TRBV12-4,TGTGCCAGCAGCCCGACACGGGGAGTTGAAGCTTTCTTT,CASSPTRGVEAFF
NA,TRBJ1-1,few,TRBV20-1,TGCAGTGCTAGGTCCCGCCTGGGGGTGAACACTGAAGCTTTCTTT,CSARSRLGVNTEAFF
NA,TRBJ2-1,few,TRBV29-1,TGCAGCGTCCGGTTAACTTACAATGAGCAGTTCTTC,CSVRLTYNEQFF
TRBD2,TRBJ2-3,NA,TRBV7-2,TGTGCCAGCAGTCGACCCCATGGGGCGGGGGTAGCAGATACGCAGTATTTT,CASSRPHGAGVADTQYF
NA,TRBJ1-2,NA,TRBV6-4,TGTGCCAGCTCCGGCGGGGTCTCGGGCTACACCTTC,CASSGGVSGYTF
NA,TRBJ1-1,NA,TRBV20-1,TGCAGGGCTTTAGGCAGTCGGGGGACTGAAGCTTTCTTT,CRALGSRGTEAFF
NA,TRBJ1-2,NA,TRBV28,TGTGCCAGCAGCTATCCCACCGGGGGAAGCTATGGCTACACCTTC,CASSYPTGGSYGYTF
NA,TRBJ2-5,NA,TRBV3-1,TGTGCCAGCAACGGACATGCAGCTGCGGAGACCCAGTACTTC,CASNGHAAAETQYF
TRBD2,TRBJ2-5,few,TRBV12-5,TGTGCTAGTGGTTTTTCGGCGGGGGGACTGGTTAACGGAGAGACCCAGTACTTC,CASGFSAGGLVNGETQYF
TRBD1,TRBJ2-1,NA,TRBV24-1,TGTGCCACCAGTCACCGAGGACAGGTGGGTGAGCAGTTCTTC,CATSHRGQVGEQFF
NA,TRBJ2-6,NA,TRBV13,TGTGCCAGCAGCTTAAGGGGGGCCGGAAGGTCTGGGGCCAACGTCCTGACTTTC,CASSLRGAGRSGANVLTF
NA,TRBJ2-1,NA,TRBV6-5,TGTGCCAGCAGTTTTAACAGAGTAGCGTATCACAATGAGCAGTTCTTC,CASSFNRVAYHNEQFF
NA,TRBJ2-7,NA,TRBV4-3,TGCGCCAGCAGCCAAGAAACAGAAACTATGCGCGAGCAGTACTTC,CASSQETETMREQYF
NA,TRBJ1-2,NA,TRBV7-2,TGTGCCAGCAGGGAAATATATGGCTACACCTTC,CASREIYGYTF
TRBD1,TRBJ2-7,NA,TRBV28,TGTGCCAGCAGTATTCAGACAGGGACCGAGCAGTACTTC,CASSIQTGTEQYF
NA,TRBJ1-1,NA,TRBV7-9,TGTGCCAGCAGTCCGCCGGGATTGGGGCCCACTGAAGCTTTCTTT,CASSPPGLGPTEAFF
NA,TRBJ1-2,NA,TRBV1,TGCACCAGCAGCCTTACAAGCTACGGCAACTATGGCTACACCTTC,CTSSLTSYGNYGYTF
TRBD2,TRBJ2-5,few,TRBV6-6,TGTGCCAGCACCCTGGGGCGGGGGGGCCGAGAGACCCAGTACTTC,CASTLGRGGRETQYF
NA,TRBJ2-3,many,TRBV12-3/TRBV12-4,TGTGCCAGCAGTTTTGGGGGATTAACAGATACGCAGTATTTT,CASSFGGLTDTQYF
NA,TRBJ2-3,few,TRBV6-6,TGTGCCAGCAGTTACAGTGGGGTGGCAGATACGCAGTATTTT,CASSYSGVADTQYF
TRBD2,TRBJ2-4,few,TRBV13,TGTGCCAGCAGCTTAATGTACGCGGGGGGGCCCTACAATGAGCAGTACTTC,CASSLMYAGGPYNEQYF
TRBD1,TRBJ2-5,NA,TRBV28,TGTGCCAGCAGTTTTACGGGACAGGGTATAGAGACCCAGTACTTC,CASSFTGQGIETQYF
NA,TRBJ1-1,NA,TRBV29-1,TGCAGCGTTGTGGGGGGCCCTGAAGCTTTCTTT,CSVVGGPEAFF
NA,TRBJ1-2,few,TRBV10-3,TGTGCCATCAGTGGCGGACCCAACTATGGCTACACCTTC,CAISGGPNYGYTF
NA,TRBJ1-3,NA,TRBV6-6,TGTGCCAGCATTTCAGGACATAGTGGAAACACCATATATTTT,CASISGHSGNTIYF
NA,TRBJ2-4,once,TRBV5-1,TGCGCCAGCAGCTTGGAACGTCGACAGGACCGAAACATTCAGTACTTC,CASSLERRQDRNIQYF
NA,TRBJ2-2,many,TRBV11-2,TGTGCCAGCAGCTTAGCTCCGAACACCGGGGAGCTGTTTTTT,CASSLAPNTGELFF
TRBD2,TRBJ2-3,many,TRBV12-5,TGTGCTAGTGACTCGGGAGGAGGCACAGATACGCAGTATTTT,CASDSGGGTDTQYF
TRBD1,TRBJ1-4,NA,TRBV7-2,TGTGCCAGCAGCTTGACCAGGGGGCAGGTTAATGAAAAACTGTTTTTT,CASSLTRGQVNEKLFF
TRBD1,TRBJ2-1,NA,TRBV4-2,TGTGCCAGCAGCCAAGTAAACAGTAGGACAGGGGCCAGAATCGAGCAGTTCTTC,CASSQVNSRTGARIEQFF
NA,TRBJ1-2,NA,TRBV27,TGTGCCAGCAGTCCTGCAGTGACAGCCTTAACAAACTATGGCTACACCTTC,CASSPAVTALTNYGYTF
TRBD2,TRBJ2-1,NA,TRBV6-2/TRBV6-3,TGTGCCAGCAGTCCCCCTTATCGGGGGGGCCCCTACAATGAGCAGTTCTTC,CASSPPYRGGPYNEQFF
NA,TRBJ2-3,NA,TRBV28,TGTGCCAGCAGTACCTATCAGGGGTTCCCAGATACGCAGTATTTT,CASSTYQGFPDTQYF
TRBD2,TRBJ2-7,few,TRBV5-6,TGTGCCAGCAGCCCACTAGCGGGGGGCCCCTCTGAGCAGTACTTC,CASSPLAGGPSEQYF
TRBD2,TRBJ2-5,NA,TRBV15,TGTGCCACCAGCAGAGATTCACTAGCGGGGTCTACCCAAGAGACCCAGTACTTC,CATSRDSLAGSTQETQYF
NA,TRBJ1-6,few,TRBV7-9,TGTGCCAGCAGCTTGGGGGAGAGTAATTCACCCCTCCACTTT,CASSLGESNSPLHF
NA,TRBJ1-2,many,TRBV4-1,TGCGCCAGCAGCTCAGGAAATGGCTACACCTTC,CASSSGNGYTF
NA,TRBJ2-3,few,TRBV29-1,TGCAGCGTTGCCTTAGTAAGCACAGATACGCAGTATTTT,CSVALVSTDTQYF
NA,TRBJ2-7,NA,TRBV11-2,TGTGCCAGCAGCCCCGGGACGGGCAGGACCCCTGACAAGCAGTACTTC,CASSPGTGRTPDKQYF